This T cell receptor beta chain was captured by sequencing in a study of blood T cells in healthy people across ages. The authors ran a second PCR of roughly 6 to 12 cycles using a sample-barcoded 5' primer and a J-beta primer mix. TCRdb called the 5' RACE reads again in MiXCR, with one record for every CDR3 protein. This sample yields around 870,000 distinct CDR3 sequences, of which around 30% are seen a single time; approximately 15% belongs to the top ten. Points from the study as a whole: With donor CMV status unknown, expanded clonotype changes were possibly confounded. When set beside aged donors, long-lived donors presented more naive CD4+ cells and higher diversity.

As for this clonotype: The antigen is undetermined. A clone one base away is much larger, so this may be a read error.

This CDR3 has 17 residues. This clonotype was sampled from a woman at least 80 years old in good health. Sequencing used blood. The V call is TRBV21-1, the J call TRBJ2-5; the table assigns TRBD1, which was not confirmed against the DNA. TRBV21-1 is noted as a pseudogene. The CDR3 loop reads CTSSKPGQGDHQETQYF. The CDR3 DNA reads TGTACCAGCAGCAAGCCGGGGCAGGGAGACCACCAAGAGACCCAGTACTTC.